This T cell receptor beta chain comes out of a study of blood T cell repertoires in COVID-19. CDR1 is SGHKS, CDR2 YYEKEE, per germline (reference sequence). The CDR3 is made up of 14 amino acids. Trimming took 6 bases from V and 4 from J, leaving 16 bases between them. Clones were sequenced by immunoSEQ multiplex PCR, and TCRdb holds only the in-frame ones, with some missing. The profile covers 250,000 or so clones, with 70% to 90% appearing a single time and roughly 10% taken by the ten largest. The age range of participants was about 18 to 89 years, with residence in under 25 US areas. Sequences were obtained from PBMCs or T cells enriched from blood (not recorded which). This TCR came from a man younger than 45 who had recovered from COVID-19. This sequence joins TRBV5-5 and TRBJ1-1, with D possibly TRBD1 on 6 matching bases. The chain's CDR3 is CASNQGWGPTEAFF. The CDR3 nucleotides read TGTGCCAGCAACCAGGGGTGGGGGCCCACTGAAGCTTTCTTT.